These 30 T cell receptor beta chains were all obtained from the same sample, sequenced in a study of T cells in Graves' hyperthyroidism and ophthalmopathy. RNA transcripts served as the template for amplifying TCR beta CDR3 regions. HTBI primers drove first-round RT-PCR of the TCR CDR3. A single record per CDR3 protein comes from TCRdb applying MiXCR to the multiplex PCR reads. The table lists roughly 500,000 distinct CDR3 sequences, about 16% of them singletons, with around 28% in the top ten. Sequencing was done on a sample of blood. Receptors were obtained from a young woman with Graves' ophthalmopathy.

The V gene is TRBV11-2, the J gene TRBJ2-3, with D perhaps being TRBD1 or TRBD2 (5 bases each). Germline CDR1 reads SGHAT; CDR2 reads FQNNGV. This CDR3 contains 12 residues. V was trimmed by 7 bases and J by 7 bases, leaving 12 bases between them. The CDR3 spells CASNRDGHTQYF. CDR3 nucleotide sequence: TGTGCCAGCAACCGGGACGGGCATACGCAGTATTTT.

The chain links TRBV19 to TRBJ2-7; 8 nucleotides agree with TRBD1. V dropped 5 bases and J dropped 5; count of bases not matched to a gene: 17. Germline lookup yields CDR1 LNHDA and CDR2 SQIVND (reference sequence). This CDR3 comprises 17 residues. CDR3 in DNA: TGTGCCAGTAGTCGCCTGCCCCAGGGGGCGGGTCGGGACGAGCAGTACTTC. Translating it yields CASSRLPQGAGRDEQYF.

The chain joins TRBV19 to TRBJ1-6; D remains unclear. The V end lost 5 bases, the J end lost 7 bases, and 9 bases lay between the germline ends. The CDR3 is 13 amino acids. Germline CDR1 and CDR2: LNHDA and SQIVND (reference sequence). The DNA of the CDR3 is TGTGCCAGTAGTGCCCTCCGCAATTCACCCCTCCACTTT. It yields the protein CASSALRNSPLHF.

This clonotype has a count of ten or more. The chain has TRBV30 and TRBJ2-7, with D tentatively TRBD1 or TRBD2 (5 bases each). This CDR3 has 13 amino acids. Germline values: CDR1 GTSNPN, CDR2 SVGIG (reference sequence). V lost 2 bases and J lost 7, with 15 bases in between. CDR3 bases: TGTGCCTGGAGTCCAGTCCCGGGGCTGGAGCAGTACTTC. Protein sequence: CAWSPVPGLEQYF.

This clonotype has a handful of counts. The chain has TRBV20-1 and TRBJ1-1; TRBD1 aligns across 7 bases. With 2 bases clipped from V and 0 bases from J, the junction kept 9 bases outside the gene matches. Germline assignment: CDR1 DFQATT and CDR2 SNEGSKA (reference sequence). This CDR3 spans 16 amino acids. In nucleotides, the CDR3 is TGCAGTGCTAGACGACAGGGTTCTTACCTGAACACTGAAGCTTTCTTT. The encoded protein is CSARRQGSYLNTEAFF.

This clonotype was observed at least ten times. The rearrangement links TRBV28 to TRBJ2-1, with D possibly matching TRBD2 (6 bases). Trimming cost V 2 bases and J 3 bases, with 11 bases left between them. CDR3 length: 15 residues. Germline CDR1 MDHEN, CDR2 SYDVKM. CDR3 nucleotides: TGTGCCAGCAGTTTACTCGCGGGAAGCTACAATGAGCAGTTCTTC. Translated, it gives CASSLLAGSYNEQFF.

This clonotype was recorded a few times. The gene calls are TRBV28 and TRBJ2-1, with unresolved D. The CDR3 sequence is 17 residues long. V was pared by 4 bases and J by 5 bases, with 21 bases between. Germline V CDR1 and CDR2: MDHEN, SYDVKM. CDR3 sequence reads: CASSSPHLNDDHNEQFF. The CDR3 region has the DNA TGTGCCAGCAGTTCTCCCCACCTCAATGACGATCACAATGAGCAGTTCTTC.

V gene TRBV12-3 or TRBV12-4 combines with J gene TRBJ2-3; D may be TRBD2 (6 bases). Trimming stripped 7 bases from V and 0 bases from J, with 17 bases between. This CDR3 comprises 16 residues. CDR3 loop: CASTPGGVISTDTQYF. DNA for the CDR3: TGTGCCAGCACTCCGGGCGGGGTCATTAGCACAGATACGCAGTATTTT.

This clonotype was recorded at least ten times. CDR3 residues: CASSPEVMDTQYF. Here the CDR3 DNA reads TGTGCCAGCAGCCCAGAGGTGATGGATACGCAGTATTTT. The V gene is TRBV11-3, the J gene TRBJ2-3; D uncertain. V was cut by 5 bases and J by 6 bases, with 12 bases left in between. The CDR3 spans 13 residues. CDR1 and CDR2 (germline): SGHNT, YENEEA.

This clonotype was recorded at least ten times. V usage is TRBV5-1 and J usage is TRBJ2-4; TRBD1 is a possible D gene (6 bases). The CDR3 is 15 amino acids. V dropped 1 base and J dropped 3 bases, with 11 bases sitting between them. Germline V gives CDR1 SGHRS, CDR2 YFSETQ. The CDR3 protein is CASSLQGSSKNIQYF. DNA for the CDR3: TGCGCCAGCAGCTTGCAGGGGTCAAGCAAAAACATTCAGTACTTC.

Many counts were recorded for this clonotype. The CDR3 sequence: CASQAGLQNNEQFF. In DNA form, the CDR3 reads TGTGCCAGCCAAGCGGGTCTCCAGAACAATGAGCAGTTCTTC. The chain is built from TRBV12-3 or TRBV12-4 and TRBJ2-1; D possibly corresponds to TRBD2 (6 bases). The CDR3 is 14 amino acids. V lost 8 bases and J lost 5, with 16 bases in between.

DNA for the CDR3: TGTGCCAGCAGTCACAGAGCTCTCTCTGGAAACACCATATATTTT. This sequence encodes CASSHRALSGNTIYF. The rearrangement uses TRBV14 and TRBJ1-3, with D hard to call. CDR1 is SGHDN, CDR2 FVKESK, per germline. The V and J ends lost 6 bases and 0 bases respectively, with 12 bases between them. CDR3 length: 15 amino acids.

This clonotype was seen repeatedly, ten times or more. The V call is TRBV20-1, the J call TRBJ2-7; D may be TRBD2 (7 bases). There are 16 residues in the CDR3. The germline gives CDR1 DFQATT, CDR2 SNEGSKA (reference sequence). The V end lost 2 bases, the J end lost 1 base, and 18 bases lay between the germline ends. CDR3 protein: CSARSLAGAKSYEQYF. Here the CDR3 DNA reads TGCAGTGCTAGATCTCTTGCGGGGGCGAAATCCTACGAGCAGTACTTC.

This clonotype was counted at least ten times. V is TRBV20-1 and J is TRBJ1-5, with 9 bases identical to TRBD1. The CDR3 extends over 13 amino acids. Germline CDR1 is DFQATT and CDR2 is SNEGSKA (reference sequence). V lost 5 bases and J lost 4; bases outside the gene matches: 3. The CDR3 nucleotides are TGCAGTGCTGGGACAGGGCCAAATCAGCCCCAGCATTTT. Protein product: CSAGTGPNQPQHF.

This clonotype was recorded many times. This rearrangement joins TRBV28 to TRBJ2-6, with unresolved D. V lost 7 bases to trimming and J lost 3 bases, with 4 bases between them. This CDR3 comprises 12 residues. Germline CDR1 MDHEN, CDR2 SYDVKM. The CDR3 sequence is CASNDGANVLTF. The CDR3 bases are TGTGCCAGCAATGATGGGGCCAACGTCCTGACTTTC.

This clonotype was seen many times. The CDR3 nucleotides read TGTGCCAGCAGCCCTGGTCTTAGCGGGAGCCACGAGCAGTACTTC. It yields the protein CASSPGLSGSHEQYF. This chain links TRBV6-1 with TRBJ2-7; 9 bases are shared with TRBD2. From germline, CDR1 is MNHNS and CDR2 SASEGT. The junction had 11 bases not matched to a gene; V was cut back by 6 bases and J by 5 bases. The CDR3 sequence is 15 residues long.

This clonotype was detected a few times. This sequence joins TRBV5-1 and TRBJ2-6; the D is unclear. V lost 4 bases and J lost 0, with 8 bases in between. Looked up from germline, CDR1 is SGHRS and CDR2 is YFSETQ. CDR3 length: 15 amino acids. DNA for the CDR3: TGCGCCAGCAGCGCCTGGGGCTCTGGGGCCAACGTCCTGACTTTC. As protein: CASSAWGSGANVLTF.

This clonotype was seen a handful of times. The chain is built from TRBV18 and TRBJ2-1, with TRBD2 matching 9 bases. With 2 bases clipped from V and 5 bases from J, the junction kept 7 bases outside the gene matches. CDR3 length: 16 amino acids. Germline-derived CDR1 and CDR2 are KGHSH and LQKENI. In DNA form, the CDR3 reads TGTGCCAGCTCACCAATAGCGGGAGCGCAAAACAATGAGCAGTTCTTC. This encodes CASSPIAGAQNNEQFF. Full variable domain (missing parts from reference TRBV18 and TRBJ2-1): NAGVMQNPRHLVRRRGQEARLRCSPMKGHSHVYWYRQLPEEGLKFMVYLQKENIIDESGMPKERFSAEFPKEGPSILRIQQVVRGDSAAYFCASSPIAGAQNNEQFFGPGTRLTVL.

Ten or more counts support this clonotype. The rearrangement joins TRBV11-2 to TRBJ1-1; possibly TRBD1 for D (5 bases). This CDR3 contains 18 residues. The ends were cut back, 3 bases at V and 1 base at J, with 21 bases in the middle. Germline-derived CDR1 and CDR2 are SGHAT and FQNNGV. The CDR3 sequence: CASSLGGGALGRNTEAFF. The CDR3 region has the DNA TGTGCCAGCAGCTTGGGCGGCGGGGCACTAGGGAGGAACACTGAAGCTTTCTTT.

The V and J genes are TRBV7-2 and TRBJ2-2; tentatively, D is TRBD2 (6 bases). V lost 2 bases and J 8 bases, leaving 15 bases between the germline ends. The CDR3 is 15 residues long. Per the germline V gene, CDR1 is SGHTA and CDR2 is FQGNSA. Here the CDR3 reads CASSLTIGSLGELFF. The DNA for the CDR3 is TGTGCCAGCAGCTTAACGATCGGGAGCCTAGGGGAGCTGTTTTTT.

The CDR3 sequence is CSARDILADYNEQFF. DNA for the CDR3: TGCAGTGCTAGAGATATACTAGCGGATTACAATGAGCAGTTCTTC. This rearrangement joins TRBV20-1 to TRBJ2-1; 8 bases align to TRBD2. Germline assignment: CDR1 DFQATT and CDR2 SNEGSKA (reference sequence). With 0 bases clipped from V and 4 bases from J, the junction kept 5 bases outside the gene matches. The CDR3 totals 15 residues.

This clonotype has a count of ten or more. This chain's CDR3 is CASSRQTVQTGELFF. The CDR3 DNA reads TGTGCCAGCAGCCGTCAGACAGTACAAACCGGGGAGCTGTTTTTT. The rearrangement uses TRBV7-2 and TRBJ2-2, with D possibly matching TRBD1 (5 bases). Germline CDR1 is SGHTA and CDR2 is FQGNSA. CDR3 length equals 15 residues. The V end was cut by 5 bases, the J end by 5 bases, with 15 bases between.

This clonotype was seen repeatedly, ten times or more. The rearrangement joins TRBV5-1 to TRBJ1-1; D remains unclear. The CDR3 length is 12 residues. CDR1 and CDR2 from the germline V gene are SGHRS and YFSETQ. Deletions cut 5 bases from V and 10 bases from J, with 15 bases between. The CDR3 sequence: CASSEGFEGAFF. The CDR3 DNA reads as TGCGCCAGCAGTGAGGGCTTCGAGGGAGCTTTCTTT.

This clonotype was seen a few times. This rearrangement joins TRBV28 to TRBJ1-5; D is possibly TRBD1 (5 bases). CDR1 is MDHEN and CDR2 is SYDVKM in the germline V gene. The CDR3 is 14 residues long. The V end was cut by 3 bases, the J end by 6 bases, with 12 bases between. As DNA, the CDR3 is TGTGCCAGCAGTTTTGGGCCAGGGATTCAGCCCCAGCATTTT. Its protein product is CASSFGPGIQPQHF. The full variable domain, completed using reference TRBV28 and TRBJ1-5, is DVKVTQSSRYLVKRTGEKVFLECVQDMDHENMFWYRQDPGLGLRLIYFSYDVKMKEKGDIPEGYSVSREKKERFSLILESASTNQTSMYLCASSFGPGIQPQHFGDGTRLSIL.

This clonotype was detected ten times or more. The J gene is TRBJ2-3, the V gene TRBV7-2; 10 nucleotides line up with TRBD1. Germline V gives CDR1 SGHTA, CDR2 FQGNSA. The CDR3 is 17 amino acids. V shed 3 bases and J 1 base; nucleotides not matched to a gene: 7. The CDR3 loop is CASSFGTGVGGTDTQYF. DNA for the CDR3: TGTGCCAGCAGCTTTGGGACAGGGGTCGGGGGCACAGATACGCAGTATTTT. The whole variable domain, remainder taken from reference TRBV7-2 and TRBJ2-3, is GAGVSQSPSNKVTEKGKDVELRCDPISGHTALYWYRQSLGQGLEFLIYFQGNSAPDKSGLPSDRFSAERTGGSVSTLTIQRTQQEDSAVYLCASSFGTGVGGTDTQYFGPGTRLTVL.

V gene TRBV5-1 combines with J gene TRBJ2-2; possible D gene TRBD1, 5 bases. The CDR3 is 16 residues long. Germline V gene sequence: CDR1 SGHRS, CDR2 YFSETQ. Trimming removed 4 bases from V and 6 bases from J, with 19 bases in between. CDR3 sequence reads: CASSPDGRVGPGELFF. The CDR3 bases are TGCGCCAGCAGCCCTGACGGCAGGGTAGGACCCGGGGAGCTGTTTTTT.

At least ten counts were recorded for this clonotype. The chain has TRBV7-8 and TRBJ1-3; TRBD1 might be the D (6 bases). Germline assignment: CDR1 SGHVS and CDR2 FQNEAQ. V was pared by 5 bases and J by 0 bases, with 11 bases between. This CDR3 comprises 15 residues. The CDR3 protein is CASSPRTVSGNTIYF. Written as DNA, the CDR3 is TGTGCCAGCAGCCCCAGGACAGTCTCTGGAAACACCATATATTTT. Complete variable domain (other parts from reference TRBV7-8 and TRBJ1-3): GAGVSQSPRYKVAKRGQDVALRCDPISGHVSLFWYQQALGQGPEFLTYFQNEAQLDKSGLPSDRFFAERPEGSVSTLKIQRTQQEDSAVYLCASSPRTVSGNTIYFGEGSWLTVV.

This clonotype was seen many times. The V call is TRBV30, the J call TRBJ1-3, with TRBD1 matching 7 bases. The CDR3 runs 14 residues. The germline V gene encodes CDR1 GTSNPN and CDR2 SVGIG (reference sequence). Trimming at V came to 4 bases and at J to 2 bases, leaving 5 bases not matched to a gene. The CDR3, as DNA: TGTGCCTGGACCCTGGGACAGCCTGGAAACACCATATATTTT. It codes for CAWTLGQPGNTIYF.

This clonotype was seen more than once but under ten times. The J gene is TRBJ1-1, the V gene TRBV7-2; no clear D. The V end was cut by 3 bases, the J end by 1 base, with 9 bases between. Germline lookup yields CDR1 SGHTA and CDR2 FQGNSA. CDR3 length: 14 residues. CDR3 nucleotides: TGTGCCAGCAGCTTTGGTCTTGCGAACACTGAAGCTTTCTTT. Its protein product is CASSFGLANTEAFF.

This clonotype was observed many times. The V gene is TRBV20-1, the J gene TRBJ2-3, with D perhaps given as TRBD1 or TRBD2 (6 bases each). The CDR3 spans 17 residues. Germline CDR1 DFQATT, CDR2 SNEGSKA (reference sequence). The ends were cut back, 5 bases at V and 3 bases at J, with 24 bases in the middle. CDR3 nucleotides: TGCAGTGCTGGAGGGACAACCGGGACTGCCATAACAGATACGCAGTATTTT. This gives the protein CSAGGTTGTAITDTQYF.